Sequencing of this TCR beta chain was carried out in a study of blood T cells in healthy people across ages. Next came a second PCR, run for about 6 to 11 cycles, which used a sample-barcoded 5' primer along with a J-beta primer mix. MiXCR, run by TCRdb on the 5' RACE reads, gives a single entry per CDR3 protein. The sample has about 1.6 million distinct CDR3 sequences, approximately 32% seen once. There are 18 residues in the CDR3. Germline loops: CDR1 MNHEY, CDR2 SMNVEV (reference sequence). The junction had 17 bases not matched to a gene; V was cut back by 6 bases and J by 8 bases. Isolation per sample recovered at least 7 million PBMCs. Total RNA extracted from each sample amounted to at least 5.5 micrograms.

The sequenced sample was blood. This receptor was obtained from a woman aged 25 to 39 in good health. The chain has TRBV27 and TRBJ1-6; 9 bases agree with TRBD1. The CDR3 DNA reads as TGTGCCAGCAGCCATAGACAGGGGGATTTCGATAAGCATTCACCCCTCCACTTT. Translating gives CASSHRQGDFDKHSPLHF.